This T cell receptor (beta chain) was found in a study of control samples from healthy donors and cancer patients. Some clones are missing from TCRdb's copy, which holds only in-frame ones; the method was immunoSEQ multiplex PCR. The sample lists 150,000 or so clones, 80% to 95% occurring once. Germline V gives CDR1 LGHNT, CDR2 FRNRAP. The CDR3 covers 17 residues. Trimming at V came to 3 bases and at J to 0 bases, leaving 9 bases not matched to a gene. The V call is TRBV12-5, the J call TRBJ1-1; 8 bases are shared with TRBD1. The sample taken for sequencing was blood. This clonotype was sampled from a woman aged 25 to 39 in good health. The CDR3 here is CASGFTTRDRLNTEAFF. CDR3 in DNA: TGTGCTAGTGGTTTTACCACGAGGGACAGGTTGAACACTGAAGCTTTCTTT. The full variable domain, completed using reference TRBV12-5 and TRBJ1-1, is DARVTQTPRHKVTEMGQEVTMRCQPILGHNTVFWYRQTMMQGLELLAYFRNRAPLDDSGMPKDRFSAEMPDATLATLKIQPSEPRDSAVYFCASGFTTRDRLNTEAFFGQGTRLTVV.